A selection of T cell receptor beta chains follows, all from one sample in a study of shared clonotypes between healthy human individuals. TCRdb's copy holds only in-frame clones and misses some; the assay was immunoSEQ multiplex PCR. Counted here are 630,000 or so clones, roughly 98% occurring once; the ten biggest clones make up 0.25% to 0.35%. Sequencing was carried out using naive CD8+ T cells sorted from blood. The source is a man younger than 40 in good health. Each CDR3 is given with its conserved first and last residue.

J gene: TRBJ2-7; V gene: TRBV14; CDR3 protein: CASSLPGDSYEQYF
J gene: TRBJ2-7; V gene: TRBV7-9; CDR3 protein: CASSLPRDGSYEQYF
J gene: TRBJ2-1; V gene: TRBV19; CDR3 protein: CASSIALAGNEQFF
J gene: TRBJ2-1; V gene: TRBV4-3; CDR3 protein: CASSASGEGEQFF
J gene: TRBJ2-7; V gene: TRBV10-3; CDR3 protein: CAISESITPYEQYF
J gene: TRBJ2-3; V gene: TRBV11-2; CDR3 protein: CASSSQGDTQYF
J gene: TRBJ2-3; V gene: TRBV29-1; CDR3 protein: CSVGRVTDTQYF
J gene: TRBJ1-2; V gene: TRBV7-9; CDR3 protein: CASSFDRSDGYTF
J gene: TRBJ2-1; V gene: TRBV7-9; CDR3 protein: CASSLTQGYNEQFF
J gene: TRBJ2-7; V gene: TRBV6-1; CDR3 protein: CASSDGNRADEQYF
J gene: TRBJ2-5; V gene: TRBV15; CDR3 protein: CATSSGQEETQYF
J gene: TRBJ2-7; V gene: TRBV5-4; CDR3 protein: CASSYRTSGAEQYF
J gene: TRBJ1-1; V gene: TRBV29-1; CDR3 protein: CSVDGGGRGAFF
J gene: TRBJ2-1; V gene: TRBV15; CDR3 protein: CATSRDPGKYNEQFF
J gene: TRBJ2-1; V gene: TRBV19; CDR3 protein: CASRMTSTNNEQFF
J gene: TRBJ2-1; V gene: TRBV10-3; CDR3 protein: CAISESTGRGDEQFF
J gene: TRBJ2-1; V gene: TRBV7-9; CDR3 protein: CASSLKPAGREGYNEQFF
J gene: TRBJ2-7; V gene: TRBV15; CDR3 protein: CATSPKSGLASKQYF
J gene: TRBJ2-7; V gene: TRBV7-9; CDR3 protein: CASSFSTSGDYEQYF
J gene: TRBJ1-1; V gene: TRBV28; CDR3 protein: CASSPDRDTEAFF
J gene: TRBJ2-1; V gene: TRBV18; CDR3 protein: CASSPGGETGYNEQFF
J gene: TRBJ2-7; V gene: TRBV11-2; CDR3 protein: CASSLGASGSHEQYF
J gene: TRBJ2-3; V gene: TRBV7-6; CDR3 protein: CASSFLGESDTQYF
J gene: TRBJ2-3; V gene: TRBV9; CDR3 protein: CASSVEWQAQSTDTQYF
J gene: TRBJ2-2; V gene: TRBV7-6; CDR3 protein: CASSLPLARNGELFF
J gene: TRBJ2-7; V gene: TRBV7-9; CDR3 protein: CASSSPGTLAYEQYF
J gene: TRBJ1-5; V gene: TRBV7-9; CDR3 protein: CASSFGPPERNPNQPQHF
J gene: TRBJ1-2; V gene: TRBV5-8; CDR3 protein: CASSFAGYTYGYTF
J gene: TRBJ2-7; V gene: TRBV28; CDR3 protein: CASDTLSSYEQYF